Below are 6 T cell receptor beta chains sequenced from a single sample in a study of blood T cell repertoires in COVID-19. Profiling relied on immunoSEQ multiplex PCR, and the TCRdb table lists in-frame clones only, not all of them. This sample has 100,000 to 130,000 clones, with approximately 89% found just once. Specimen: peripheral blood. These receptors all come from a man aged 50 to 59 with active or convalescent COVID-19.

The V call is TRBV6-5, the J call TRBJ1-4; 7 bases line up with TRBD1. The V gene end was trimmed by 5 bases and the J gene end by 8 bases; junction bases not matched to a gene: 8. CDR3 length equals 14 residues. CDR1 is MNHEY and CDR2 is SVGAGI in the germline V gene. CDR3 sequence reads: CASSNYRGREKLFF. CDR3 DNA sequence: TGTGCCAGCAGTAACTACAGGGGCAGGGAAAAACTGTTTTTT.

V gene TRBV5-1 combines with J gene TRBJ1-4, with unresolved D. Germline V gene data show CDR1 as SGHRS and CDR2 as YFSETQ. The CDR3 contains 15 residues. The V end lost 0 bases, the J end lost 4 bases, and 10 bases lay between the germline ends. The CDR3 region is CASSLGGRLNEKLFF. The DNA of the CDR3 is TGCGCCAGCAGCTTGGGTGGCAGACTTAATGAAAAACTGTTTTTT.

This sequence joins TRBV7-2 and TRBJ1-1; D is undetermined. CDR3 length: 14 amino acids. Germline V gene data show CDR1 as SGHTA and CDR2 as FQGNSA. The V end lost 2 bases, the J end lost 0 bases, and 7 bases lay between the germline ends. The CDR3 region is CASSLRGMNTEAFF. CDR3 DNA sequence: TGTGCCAGCAGCTTAAGAGGGATGAACACTGAAGCTTTCTTT.

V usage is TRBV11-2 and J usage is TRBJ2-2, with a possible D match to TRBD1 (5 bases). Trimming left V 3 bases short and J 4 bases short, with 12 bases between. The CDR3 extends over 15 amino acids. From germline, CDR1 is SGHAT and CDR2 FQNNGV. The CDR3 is CASSFSTVFTGELFF. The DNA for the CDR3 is TGTGCCAGCAGCTTTTCGACAGTTTTCACCGGGGAGCTGTTTTTT.

In nucleotides, the CDR3 is TGCGCCAGCAGTGAACGGGGTGGCTATGGCTACACCTTC. It translates to CASSERGGYGYTF. The V gene is TRBV10-1, the J gene TRBJ1-2; no firm D call. Germline V gene lookup returns CDR1 WNHNN and CDR2 SYGVQD (reference sequence). The length of the CDR3 is 13 residues. V lost 3 bases, J lost 4 bases, and 9 bases lay in between.

CDR3 bases: TGTGCCAGCGCCTTTGACACTAACTATGGCTACACCTTC. This codes for CASAFDTNYGYTF. The chain employs TRBV25-1 and TRBJ1-2; D remains unclear. The CDR3 spans 13 residues. CDR1 is MGHDK, CDR2 SYGVNS, per germline. Trimming removed 8 bases from V and 0 bases from J, with 10 bases in between.